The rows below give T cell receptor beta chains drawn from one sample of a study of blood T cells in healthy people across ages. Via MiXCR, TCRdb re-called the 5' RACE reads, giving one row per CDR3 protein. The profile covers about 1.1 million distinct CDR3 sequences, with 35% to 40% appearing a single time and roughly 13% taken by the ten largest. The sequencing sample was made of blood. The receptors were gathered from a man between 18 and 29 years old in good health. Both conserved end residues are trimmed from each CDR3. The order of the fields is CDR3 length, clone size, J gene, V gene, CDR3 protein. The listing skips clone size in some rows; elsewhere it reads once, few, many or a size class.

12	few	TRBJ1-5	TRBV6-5	ASSYSSETQPQH
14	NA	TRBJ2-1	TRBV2	ASSEAIGGVNNEQF
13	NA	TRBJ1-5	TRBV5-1	ASSTGTGGYQPQH
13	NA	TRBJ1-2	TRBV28	ASSLGPETVYGYT
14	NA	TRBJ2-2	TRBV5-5	ASRATGGPNTGELF
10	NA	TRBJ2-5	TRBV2	AGTGGPKTQY
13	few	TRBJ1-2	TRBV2	ASVGPERHNYGYT
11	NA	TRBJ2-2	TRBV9	ASSVTSTGELF
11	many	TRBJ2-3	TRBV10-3	AISDPDFDTQY
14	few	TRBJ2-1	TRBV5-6	ASSLWDRQWTSEQF
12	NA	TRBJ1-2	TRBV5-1	ASSSPGTDSGYT
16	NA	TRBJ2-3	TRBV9	ASSSYPIQGRNTDTQY
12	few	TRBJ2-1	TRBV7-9	ASSGDPSYNEQF
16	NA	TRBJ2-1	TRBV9	ASSVGSGTGDFYNEQF
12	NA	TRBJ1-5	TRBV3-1	ASSQEVRAQPQH
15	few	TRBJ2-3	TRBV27	ASSSYDGLASTDTQY
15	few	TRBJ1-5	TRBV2	ASSEGGGWIRNQPQH
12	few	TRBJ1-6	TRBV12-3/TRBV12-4	ASSRTGVNSPLH
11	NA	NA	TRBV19	ASRKAGGNIQY
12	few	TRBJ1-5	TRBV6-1	ASRAGGIDQPQH
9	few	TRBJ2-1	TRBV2	ARRSTSEQF
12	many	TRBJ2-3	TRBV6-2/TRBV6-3	ASSYSTSTDTQY
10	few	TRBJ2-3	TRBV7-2	ASSLKENPQY
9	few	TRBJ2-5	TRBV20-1	SAREGNEQY
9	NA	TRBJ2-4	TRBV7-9	ASSLASGQY
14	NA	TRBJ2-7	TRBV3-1	ASSQGRDGYYNEQY
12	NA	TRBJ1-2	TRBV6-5	ASRRTASNCGYT